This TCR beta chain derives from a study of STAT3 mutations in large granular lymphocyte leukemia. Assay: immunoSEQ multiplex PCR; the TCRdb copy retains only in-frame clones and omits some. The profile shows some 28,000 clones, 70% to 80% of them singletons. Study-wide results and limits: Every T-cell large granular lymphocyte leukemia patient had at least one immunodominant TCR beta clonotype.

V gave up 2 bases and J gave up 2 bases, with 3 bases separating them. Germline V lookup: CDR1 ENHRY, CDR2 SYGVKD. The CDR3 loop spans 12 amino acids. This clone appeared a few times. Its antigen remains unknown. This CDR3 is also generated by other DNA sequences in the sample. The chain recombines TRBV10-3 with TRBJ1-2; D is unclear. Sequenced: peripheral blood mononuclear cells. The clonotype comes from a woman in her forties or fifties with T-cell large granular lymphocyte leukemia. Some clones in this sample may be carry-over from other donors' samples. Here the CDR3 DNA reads TGTGCCATCAGTGAGGGGAACTATGGCTACACCTTC. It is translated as CAISEGNYGYTF.